Listed here is a single T cell receptor (beta chain). This specimen belongs to a study of blood T cell repertoires in COVID-19. Overall study context: Researchers got acute and convalescent COVID-19 samples from the United States, Italy and Spain. In each case, the material was cDNA or gDNA derived from T cells, B-cell-depleted T cells, or PBMCs.

This CDR3 is built from 16 residues. Trimming took off 5 bases at V and 6 bases at J, with 22 bases between the two ends. Per germline, CDR1 MRHNA and CDR2 SNTAGT. Authors' data handling: Cell counts per sample came from amplifying reference gene primers. TCRdb's table, derived via immunoSEQ multiplex PCR, lists solely in-frame clones and lacks some. V and J calls plus clone size are reproduced from that table; the DNA served to infer D and trimming. This sample carries under 300,000 clones, 88% of them seen once, and the ten largest clones take 2.5%. Participant-given clinical history determined each cohort assignment.

The sequencing input was PBMCs or T cells enriched from blood (not recorded which). V and J are TRBV6-4 and TRBJ1-2; the D is unclear. The clonotype originates from a woman between 35 and 50 years old with acute COVID-19. CDR3 sequence reads: CASSKRNRTRFDGYTF. CDR3 DNA sequence: TGTGCCAGCAGTAAAAGGAACCGAACGCGGTTTGATGGCTACACCTTC.